These 23 T cell receptor beta chains share one sample of origin, sequenced in a study of CD8 T cells in ankylosing spondylitis. Study-level results: Apparently characteristic of ankylosing spondylitis blood was a TCR beta motif (about 8 highly homologous variants).

MiXCR, applied by TCRdb to the 5' RACE reads, yields one record per CDR3 protein. The data contain over 450,000 distinct CDR3 sequences, roughly an eighth of them singletons. Their antigens remain unidentified. Sequences were obtained from blood, either unsorted or a sorted T cell fraction (not recorded which). The receptors stem from a male donor with ankylosing spondylitis.

Ten or more counts support this clonotype. The gene calls are TRBV5-1 and TRBJ2-5; D not certain. CDR3 length: 11 amino acids. CDR1 is SGHRS and CDR2 is YFSETQ in the germline V gene. Trimming took off 4 bases at V and 8 bases at J, with 9 bases between the two ends. CDR3 nucleotides: TGCGCCAGCAGCAACCAAGGCACCCAGTACTTC. Its translation is CASSNQGTQYF.

This clonotype was observed a few times. This chain connects TRBV28 to TRBJ2-3; TRBD2 matches 10 bases. The germline gives CDR1 MDHEN, CDR2 SYDVKM. The CDR3 totals 17 residues. V trimming: 3 bases; J trimming: 4 bases; junction bases outside the gene matches: 10. CDR3: CASSFEGVAGGSDTQYF. DNA of the CDR3: TGTGCCAGCAGTTTTGAGGGGGTAGCGGGAGGATCAGATACGCAGTATTTT.

This clonotype was recorded a few times. V and J are TRBV20-1 and TRBJ1-1; the D is unclear. Looked up from germline, CDR1 is DFQATT and CDR2 is SNEGSKA (reference sequence). The CDR3 runs 13 residues. Between the trimmed V and J ends, which lost 0 bases and 0 bases, there was a span of 5 bases. CDR3 nucleotides: TGCAGTGCTAGAGAACAGATGAACACTGAAGCTTTCTTT. This sequence encodes CSAREQMNTEAFF.

The chain recombines TRBV4-1 with TRBJ2-7, with 7 positions matching TRBD2. CDR3 length: 16 amino acids. Looked up from germline, CDR1 is MGHRA and CDR2 is YSYEKL. The V segment lost 0 bases and the J segment 6 bases; nucleotides outside the gene matches: 11. CDR3 DNA sequence: TGCGCCAGCAGCCAAGATTTCGGGAGGTACTCTCCCGAGCAGTACTTC. Translation gives CASSQDFGRYSPEQYF.

In nucleotides, the CDR3 is TGCAGCGTTGAAGATCTTGGGGGACAGGGTTTTTACGAGCAGTACTTC. This gives the protein CSVEDLGGQGFYEQYF. This chain joins TRBV29-1 and TRBJ2-7; 9 bases line up with TRBD1. The CDR3 loop spans 16 amino acids. With V trimmed by 0 bases and J by 4 bases, 10 bases remained unmatched. Germline V lookup: CDR1 SQVTM, CDR2 ANQGSEA.

V is TRBV5-1 and J is TRBJ2-2; D ambiguous. The V gene lost 6 bases and the J gene lost 1 base, with 7 bases spanning the gap. CDR3 length equals 13 residues. Germline V gives CDR1 SGHRS, CDR2 YFSETQ. CDR3 in amino acids: CASTQRNTGELFF. Written as DNA, the CDR3 is TGCGCCAGCACCCAACGGAACACCGGGGAGCTGTTTTTT.

This clonotype was seen more than once but under ten times. V usage is TRBV7-8 and J usage is TRBJ2-1; 12 bases are shared with TRBD2. J was trimmed by 7 bases and V by 5 bases; bases with no gene match: 12. Per germline, CDR1 SGHVS and CDR2 FQNEAQ. This CDR3 has 17 residues. The CDR3 loop is CASSLPRLAGGWNEQFF. In DNA form, the CDR3 reads TGTGCCAGCAGCCTCCCGCGTCTAGCGGGAGGGTGGAATGAGCAGTTCTTC.

The CDR3 region has the DNA TGTGCCAGCAGCCCCGCCCTCGAGCAGTACTTC. This translates into CASSPALEQYF. The genes are TRBV7-2 and TRBJ2-7; D ambiguous. V was pared by 5 bases and J by 6 bases, with 8 bases between. Germline CDR1 reads SGHTA; CDR2 reads FQGNSA. The length of the CDR3 is 11 residues.

This clonotype turned up a few times. The conserved phenylalanine or tryptophan is not found at the CDR3 terminus, so this likely reflects a read error. The limits of the CDR3 on the DNA are not certain, so only TCRdb's listed CDR3 is given. V and J are TRBV5-1 and TRBJ2-1; the table's D call of TRBD1 was not tested on the DNA. Germline V lookup: CDR1 SGHRS, CDR2 YFSETQ. Ends included, the CDR3 has 13 residues. CDR3 protein: CASSLEEGRSPSI.

The chain has TRBV19 and TRBJ2-5; 8 bases are a match to TRBD1. The CDR3 has 13 residues. Losses at the gene ends were 7 bases for V and 2 bases for J; bases not matched to a gene: 3. From germline, CDR1 is LNHDA and CDR2 SQIVND (reference sequence). The CDR3 DNA reads TGTGCCAGTAAATGGACAGGGCAAGAGACCCAGTACTTC. It translates to CASKWTGQETQYF.

The J gene is TRBJ2-1, the V gene TRBV10-3, with D hard to call. V was trimmed by 3 bases and J by 9 bases, leaving 6 bases between them. The CDR3 length is 11 residues. In germline, CDR1 is ENHRY, CDR2 SYGVKD. As DNA, the CDR3 is TGTGCCATCAGTGACGGGCTTGAGCAGTTCTTC. Translated, it gives CAISDGLEQFF.

This clonotype has just a few counts. CDR3 residues: CASSVSGGQNTEAFF. CDR3 DNA sequence: TGTGCCAGCAGCGTTTCCGGGGGCCAGAACACTGAAGCTTTCTTT. The chain has TRBV9 and TRBJ1-1, with a possible D match to TRBD1 (6 bases). Germline-derived CDR1 and CDR2 are SGDLS and YYNGEE. The CDR3 covers 15 residues. Between the trimmed V and J ends, which lost 2 bases and 1 base, there was a span of 12 bases.

The V gene is TRBV5-1, the J gene TRBJ2-2; a possible D gene is TRBD1 (5 bases). This CDR3 region has 14 residues. V shed 3 bases and J shed 1 base, with 7 bases lying between them. CDR1 is SGHRS, CDR2 YFSETQ, per germline. The CDR3 sequence is CASSYDRNTGELFF. Here the CDR3 DNA reads TGCGCCAGCAGCTATGACAGGAACACCGGGGAGCTGTTTTTT.

This clonotype appeared a few times. The chain has TRBV3-1 and TRBJ2-2; possible D gene TRBD2, 5 bases. Trimming removed 1 base at V and 4 bases at J, with 7 bases between. The CDR3 sequence is 14 residues long. Germline CDR1 reads LGHDT; CDR2 reads YNNKEL (reference sequence). CDR3 nucleotide sequence: TGTGCCAGCAGCCAAGTGGGAGTCACCGGGGAGCTGTTTTTT. This encodes CASSQVGVTGELFF.

This clonotype has just a few counts. J is TRBJ1-2 and V is TRBV3-1; D gene unclear. Between the trimmed V and J ends, which lost 0 bases and 4 bases, there was a span of 12 bases. This CDR3 is 15 amino acids long. Germline V gene sequence: CDR1 LGHDT, CDR2 YNNKEL (reference sequence). CDR3 sequence reads: CASSQDLGRTYGYTF. The DNA for the CDR3 is TGTGCCAGCAGCCAAGATCTCGGCCGCACCTATGGCTACACCTTC.

The chain has TRBV5-5 and TRBJ1-3; tentative D call: TRBD1 (6 bases). Germline CDR1 reads SGHKS; CDR2 reads YYEKEE (reference sequence). This CDR3 has 16 amino acids. The ends were cut back, 2 bases at V and 2 bases at J, with 14 bases in the middle. The DNA of the CDR3 is TGTGCCAGCAGCTTTTCACAGGGCCGCGCTGGAAACACCATATATTTT. Translated, it gives CASSFSQGRAGNTIYF.

J is TRBJ2-2 and V is TRBV9; TRBD2 agrees at 10 bases. Germline V gene lookup returns CDR1 SGDLS and CDR2 YYNGEE. Trimming took 3 bases from V and 7 from J; bases not matched to a gene: 6. The CDR3 runs to 15 residues. CDR3 sequence: CASSGLAGDGGELFF. The CDR3 coding sequence is TGTGCCAGCAGCGGCCTAGCGGGAGACGGCGGGGAGCTGTTTTTT. Full variable domain (remainder filled in from reference TRBV9 and TRBJ2-2): DSGVTQTPKHLITATGQRVTLRCSPRSGDLSVYWYQQSLDQGLQFLIQYYNGEERAKGNILERFSAQQFPDLHSELNLSSLELGDSALYFCASSGLAGDGGELFFGEGSRLTVL.

The chain combines TRBV4-2 with TRBJ2-1; 14 nucleotides match TRBD2. CDR3 length: 17 residues. With V trimmed by 4 bases and J by 10 bases, 12 bases remained unmatched. Per germline, CDR1 LGHNA and CDR2 YNFKEQ. The CDR3 coding sequence is TGTGCCAGCAGCCTAGGTCGGGGACTAGCGGGAGTTTGGGAGCAGTTCTTC. It is translated as CASSLGRGLAGVWEQFF.

V gene TRBV6-1 combines with J gene TRBJ2-4, with TRBD2 identical over 9 bases. Germline CDR1 is MNHNS and CDR2 is SASEGT. V was clipped by 3 bases and J by 3 bases; unmatched bases: 6. This CDR3 comprises 16 residues. CDR3 bases: TGTGCCAGCAGTGAGGTCTCGACTAGCGGCAAAAACATTCAGTACTTC. Translating it yields CASSEVSTSGKNIQYF.

The rearrangement joins TRBV6-5 to TRBJ2-2; D is unresolved. Germline CDR1 reads MNHEY; CDR2 reads SVGAGI. The CDR3 is made up of 16 amino acids. The ends were cut back, 1 base at V and 2 bases at J, with 11 bases in the middle. The CDR3 nucleotides read TGTGCCAGCAGTTACTTTTCGGGCCCTAACACCGGGGAGCTGTTTTTT. Its translation is CASSYFSGPNTGELFF.

This clonotype was seen repeatedly, ten times or more. The rearrangement uses TRBV5-1 and TRBJ2-7, with D perhaps TRBD1 (6 bases). This CDR3 contains 13 residues. Per germline, CDR1 SGHRS and CDR2 YFSETQ. V was trimmed by 5 bases and J by 1 base, leaving 10 bases between them. CDR3 nucleotide sequence: TGCGCCAGCAGGATTGACAGGTCCTACGAGCAGTACGTC. Its translation: CASRIDRSYEQYV.

This clonotype was detected a few times. The rearrangement joins TRBV4-2 to TRBJ1-4; 12 nucleotides line up with TRBD1. This CDR3 region has 17 residues. V shed 0 bases and J 14 bases; nucleotides not matched to a gene: 13. Looked up from germline, CDR1 is LGHNA and CDR2 is YNFKEQ. This chain's CDR3 is CASSQEGGQGALSGLFF. Here the CDR3 DNA reads TGTGCCAGCAGCCAAGAGGGGGGACAGGGGGCGCTGAGTGGGCTGTTTTTT.

This clonotype was seen a handful of times. J is TRBJ1-5 and V is TRBV12-3 or TRBV12-4, with no clear D. The germline V and J ends were trimmed by 0 bases and 11 bases, with 11 bases remaining between them. The CDR3 length is 13 residues. In DNA form, the CDR3 reads TGTGCCAGCAGTTTAGCGCAGGAATCAGCCCAGCATTTT. This gives the protein CASSLAQESAQHF.